The rows below give T cell receptor beta chains drawn from one sample of a study of CD8 T cells in Susac syndrome. TCRdb re-called the immunoSEQ multiplex PCR reads with MiXCR, one entry per CDR3 protein. This sample has about 210,000 distinct CDR3 sequences, with 95% found just once. Sequencing was performed on CD4+ T cells from PBMCs. Receptor source: a human donor with multiple sclerosis. Each CDR3 is given with its conserved first and last residue. Each record gives: CDR3 protein, CDR3 DNA, V gene, D gene, clone size, J gene. A D gene is named only where the DNA matches it firmly. The listing skips clone size in some rows; elsewhere it reads once, few, many or a size class.

CDR3 protein: CASSESAMIWSRHSGGYTF; CDR3 DNA: TGTGCCAGCAGCGAAAGTGCTATGATTTGGTCGAGGCATAGCGGTGGCTACACCTTC; V gene: TRBV7-3; D gene: NA; clone size: NA; J gene: TRBJ1-2
CDR3 protein: CASKRDGNQPQHF; CDR3 DNA: TGTGCCAGCAAAAGGGATGGTAATCAGCCCCAGCATTTT; V gene: TRBV2; D gene: NA; clone size: NA; J gene: TRBJ1-5
CDR3 protein: CSARDLVAGYNEQFF; CDR3 DNA: TGCAGTGCTAGAGATCTAGTAGCGGGCTACAATGAGCAGTTCTTC; V gene: TRBV20-1; D gene: TRBD2; clone size: NA; J gene: TRBJ2-1
CDR3 protein: CASSDSHQVGTEAFF; CDR3 DNA: TGTGCCAGCAGTGACTCACACCAGGTGGGCACTGAAGCTTTCTTT; V gene: TRBV25-1; D gene: NA; clone size: NA; J gene: TRBJ1-1
CDR3 protein: CSANQRGPSYEQYF; CDR3 DNA: TGCAGTGCAAATCAGCGGGGGCCCTCCTACGAGCAGTACTTC; V gene: TRBV20-1; D gene: TRBD2; clone size: once; J gene: TRBJ2-7
CDR3 protein: CASRRTGSYEQYF; CDR3 DNA: TGTGCCAGCCGGAGGACCGGCTCCTACGAGCAGTACTTC; V gene: TRBV6-2/TRBV6-3; D gene: NA; clone size: NA; J gene: TRBJ2-7
CDR3 protein: CAWSSTARADTQYF; CDR3 DNA: TGTGCCTGGAGTTCTACGGCACGCGCAGATACGCAGTATTTT; V gene: TRBV30; D gene: NA; clone size: NA; J gene: TRBJ2-3
CDR3 protein: CASTPLGGAEGYTF; CDR3 DNA: TGTGCCAGTACCCCCCTGGGGGGGGCAGAAGGCTACACCTTC; V gene: TRBV9; D gene: NA; clone size: NA; J gene: TRBJ1-2
CDR3 protein: CASSAEGSTEAFF; CDR3 DNA: TGTGCCAGCAGCGCTGAGGGTTCCACTGAAGCTTTCTTT; V gene: TRBV9; D gene: NA; clone size: once; J gene: TRBJ1-1
CDR3 protein: CASTKRDEQYF; CDR3 DNA: TGTGCCAGCACTAAACGGGACGAGCAGTACTTC; V gene: TRBV2; D gene: NA; clone size: NA; J gene: TRBJ2-7
CDR3 protein: CASSAPDRGWGYGYTF; CDR3 DNA: TGTGCCAGCAGCGCCCCCGACAGGGGATGGGGCTATGGCTACACCTTC; V gene: TRBV9; D gene: TRBD1; clone size: once; J gene: TRBJ1-2
CDR3 protein: CASSLGTQGRETQYF; CDR3 DNA: TGTGCCAGCAGCTTAGGGACCCAGGGCCGGGAGACCCAGTACTTC; V gene: TRBV11-2; D gene: NA; clone size: NA; J gene: TRBJ2-5
CDR3 protein: CATSRARDTRTNSYNEQFF; CDR3 DNA: TGTGCCACCAGCAGGGCGCGGGATACTAGAACCAACTCCTACAATGAGCAGTTCTTC; V gene: TRBV15; D gene: NA; clone size: NA; J gene: TRBJ2-1
CDR3 protein: CASRRSVENVLTF; CDR3 DNA: TGTGCCAGCAGACGCTCTGTAGAGAACGTCCTGACTTTC; V gene: TRBV28; D gene: NA; clone size: NA; J gene: TRBJ2-6
CDR3 protein: CSASKGETQYF; CDR3 DNA: TGCAGTGCTAGTAAGGGTGAGACCCAGTACTTC; V gene: TRBV20-1; D gene: NA; clone size: once; J gene: TRBJ2-5
CDR3 protein: CASSPSLVSMNTGELFF; CDR3 DNA: TGTGCCAGCAGTCCCTCGTTAGTTAGCATGAACACCGGGGAGCTGTTTTTT; V gene: TRBV2; D gene: NA; clone size: NA; J gene: TRBJ2-2
CDR3 protein: CASSIPGRSPLHF; CDR3 DNA: TGTGCCAGCAGCATCCCAGGGCGTTCACCCCTCCACTTT; V gene: TRBV27; D gene: NA; clone size: NA; J gene: TRBJ1-6
CDR3 protein: CAGGGHTYEQYF; CDR3 DNA: TGTGCGGGAGGGGGCCATACCTACGAGCAGTACTTC; V gene: TRBV27; D gene: NA; clone size: NA; J gene: TRBJ2-7
CDR3 protein: CASSFGSMGLAGREQYF; CDR3 DNA: TGTGCCAGCAGTTTCGGGTCAATGGGACTAGCGGGACGCGAGCAGTACTTC; V gene: TRBV27; D gene: TRBD2; clone size: NA; J gene: TRBJ2-7
CDR3 protein: CASSQGLAGGPAYEQYF; CDR3 DNA: TGCGCCAGCAGCCAAGGACTAGCGGGAGGGCCCGCCTACGAGCAGTACTTC; V gene: TRBV4-1; D gene: TRBD2; clone size: NA; J gene: TRBJ2-7
CDR3 protein: CSAPGQFGYGYTF; CDR3 DNA: TGCAGTGCACCGGGACAGTTTGGCTATGGCTACACCTTC; V gene: TRBV20-1; D gene: TRBD1; clone size: NA; J gene: TRBJ1-2
CDR3 protein: CASSFKGNEQYF; CDR3 DNA: TGTGCCAGCAGCTTTAAGGGCAACGAGCAGTACTTC; V gene: TRBV7-9; D gene: NA; clone size: NA; J gene: TRBJ2-7
CDR3 protein: CASTYTAGGSNQPQHF; CDR3 DNA: TGTGCCAGCACTTACACAGCCGGGGGGAGCAATCAGCCCCAGCATTTT; V gene: TRBV6-6; D gene: NA; clone size: NA; J gene: TRBJ1-5
CDR3 protein: CASSGIQGHGAFF; CDR3 DNA: TGTGCCAGCAGTGGGATCCAGGGACACGGAGCTTTCTTT; V gene: TRBV2; D gene: NA; clone size: NA; J gene: TRBJ1-1
CDR3 protein: CAWSVNYPSREKLFF; CDR3 DNA: TGTGCCTGGAGTGTTAATTACCCGTCCCGTGAAAAACTGTTTTTT; V gene: TRBV30; D gene: NA; clone size: NA; J gene: TRBJ1-4
CDR3 protein: CASSSGLTEAFF; CDR3 DNA: TGTGCCAGCTCCTCTGGGCTCACTGAAGCTTTCTTT; V gene: TRBV19; D gene: NA; clone size: few; J gene: TRBJ1-1
CDR3 protein: CATSGQGSGGYTF; CDR3 DNA: TGTGCCACCAGTGGCCAGGGGTCGGGCGGCTACACCTTC; V gene: TRBV24-1; D gene: NA; clone size: NA; J gene: TRBJ1-2
CDR3 protein: CSASRTSGDYNEQFF; CDR3 DNA: TGCAGTGCTAGCCGGACTAGCGGGGACTACAATGAGCAGTTCTTC; V gene: TRBV20-1; D gene: TRBD2; clone size: NA; J gene: TRBJ2-1
CDR3 protein: CASRSGTGYSGANVLTF; CDR3 DNA: TGTGCCAGCAGGTCCGGGACAGGGTACTCTGGGGCCAACGTCCTGACTTTC; V gene: TRBV9; D gene: TRBD1; clone size: NA; J gene: TRBJ2-6
CDR3 protein: CAWSVPLSFLGNEQFF; CDR3 DNA: TGTGCCTGGAGTGTACCACTGTCCTTTCTGGGCAATGAGCAGTTCTTC; V gene: TRBV30; D gene: NA; clone size: NA; J gene: TRBJ2-1